Below, one T cell receptor beta chain is given with its context. Per the germline V gene, CDR1 is SQVTM and CDR2 is ANQGSEA. The CDR3 consists of 13 residues. The V gene end was trimmed by 7 bases and the J gene end by 6 bases; junction bases not matched to a gene: 9. The data derive from a study of T-cell memory formation after mild COVID-19. MiXCR, run by TCRdb on the 5' RACE reads, gives a single entry per CDR3 protein. Here the sample spans about 540,000 distinct CDR3 sequences, about a fifth being singletons. The TCR comes from an adult woman who had mild COVID-19 (a few samples of this study predate the infection). Cell type and time point are not known. The chain carries TRBV29-1 and TRBJ2-7; 10 positions match TRBD1. The material sequenced was PBMCs or a T cell subset sorted from them (not recorded which). CDR3 loop: CSGGWTGGREQYF. CDR3 DNA: TGCAGCGGTGGATGGACAGGGGGGCGCGAGCAGTACTTC.